These T cell receptor beta chains were read from a single sample in a study of blood T cell dynamics during melanoma immunotherapy. The table came from immunoSEQ multiplex PCR; TCRdb's copy has only in-frame clones and leaves some out. The data show more than 13,000 clones, approximately 90% seen once. The starting material was blood, obtained from a patient treated with checkpoint blockade. The receptor source for this set is a human donor with melanoma. Both conserved end residues are part of each CDR3. Fields, in order: J gene, clone size, V gene, D gene, CDR3 protein, CDR3 DNA. A D gene is named only where the DNA matches it firmly. Some rows mark clone size as missing; the rest say once, few, many or name a class of expanded clone.

J: TRBJ2-2; size: -; V: TRBV11-2; D: -; CDR3: CASSPQTGARRFGGELFF; DNA: TGTGCCAGCAGCCCACAGACGGGGGCCCGCCGATTCGGGGGGGAGCTGTTTTTT
J: TRBJ2-3; size: -; V: TRBV7-6; D: TRBD2; CDR3: CASSSQPLAGGSTDTQYF; DNA: TGTGCCAGCAGCTCCCAGCCCCTAGCGGGAGGGTCCACAGATACGCAGTATTTT
J: TRBJ2-1; size: -; V: TRBV15; D: -; CDR3: CATSRQNPRAGKPNEQFF; DNA: TGTGCCACCAGCAGACAAAACCCGAGGGCCGGGAAACCCAATGAGCAGTTCTTC
J: TRBJ2-1; size: -; V: TRBV6-5; D: TRBD2; CDR3: CASKTAGAYNEQFF; DNA: TGTGCCAGCAAAACAGCGGGGGCCTACAATGAGCAGTTCTTC
J: TRBJ2-7; size: -; V: TRBV6-1; D: TRBD1; CDR3: CASSEERQGPYEQYF; DNA: TGTGCCAGCAGTGAAGAGAGACAGGGACCCTACGAGCAGTACTTC
J: TRBJ2-3; size: -; V: TRBV9; D: -; CDR3: CASSLRHGLDTQYF; DNA: TGTGCCAGCAGTCTGAGACACGGATTAGATACGCAGTATTTT
J: TRBJ1-2; size: once; V: TRBV19; D: -; CDR3: CASSARGSRGGSGYTF; DNA: TGTGCCAGTAGTGCCCGGGGGTCGCGGGGAGGTTCTGGCTACACCTTC
J: TRBJ1-1; size: -; V: TRBV5-4; D: -; CDR3: CASSLAFGTEAFF; DNA: TGTGCCAGCAGCTTGGCCTTCGGGACTGAAGCTTTCTTT
J: TRBJ1-5; size: -; V: TRBV19; D: -; CDR3: CASSIGEGPQHF; DNA: TGTGCCAGTAGTATAGGGGAAGGGCCCCAGCATTTT
J: TRBJ2-2; size: -; V: TRBV7-9; D: -; CDR3: CASIGTANTGELFF; DNA: TGTGCCAGCATCGGTACAGCGAACACCGGGGAGCTGTTTTTT
J: TRBJ2-3; size: -; V: TRBV6-5; D: -; CDR3: CASSSHVGQYF; DNA: TGTGCCAGCAGTTCCCACGTGGGGCAGTATTTT
J: TRBJ1-1; size: -; V: TRBV10-2; D: -; CDR3: CASSERTRNTEAFF; DNA: TGCGCCAGCAGTGAGCGTACCAGGAACACTGAAGCTTTCTTT
J: TRBJ1-2; size: once; V: TRBV5-1; D: TRBD1; CDR3: CASSLVGDRFMSYTF; DNA: TGCGCCAGCAGCTTGGTTGGGGACAGGTTTATGAGTTACACCTTC
J: TRBJ2-7; size: -; V: TRBV7-6; D: -; CDR3: CASSDVLRGGEQYF; DNA: TGTGCCAGCAGCGACGTTCTGAGGGGAGGCGAGCAGTACTTC
J: TRBJ2-2; size: -; V: TRBV7-9; D: TRBD2; CDR3: CASSFTGGPTGELFF; DNA: TGTGCCAGCAGCTTCACGGGGGGGCCTACCGGGGAGCTGTTTTTT
J: TRBJ1-6; size: -; V: TRBV18; D: -; CDR3: CASSGDKGNSPLHF; DNA: TGTGCCAGCTCAGGGGACAAGGGGAATTCACCCCTCCACTTT
J: TRBJ1-1; size: few; V: TRBV7-9; D: -; CDR3: CASSSPGDTEAFF; DNA: TGTGCCAGCAGCTCCCCGGGGGACACTGAAGCTTTCTTT